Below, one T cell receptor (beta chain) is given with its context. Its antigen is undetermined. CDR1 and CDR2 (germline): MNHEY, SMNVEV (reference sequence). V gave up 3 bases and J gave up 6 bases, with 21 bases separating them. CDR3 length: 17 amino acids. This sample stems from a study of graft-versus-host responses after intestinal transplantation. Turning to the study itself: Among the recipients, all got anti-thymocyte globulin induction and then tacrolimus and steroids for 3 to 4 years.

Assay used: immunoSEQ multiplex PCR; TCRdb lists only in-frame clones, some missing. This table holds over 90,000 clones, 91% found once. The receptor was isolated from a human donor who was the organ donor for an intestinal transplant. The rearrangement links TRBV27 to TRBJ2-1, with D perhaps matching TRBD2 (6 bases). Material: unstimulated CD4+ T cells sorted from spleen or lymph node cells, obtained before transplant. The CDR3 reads CASSFPEGNLYGNEQFF. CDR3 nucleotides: TGTGCCAGCAGTTTCCCGGAGGGGAACCTCTATGGCAATGAGCAGTTCTTC.